The sequence of this TCR beta chain was determined in a study of T cell changes during pregnancy in multiple sclerosis. Sequencing was performed with immunoSEQ multiplex PCR; in TCRdb, only in-frame clones are kept and a portion is missing. The sample consists of over 50,000 clones, around nine tenths of them appearing once. Germline V gives CDR1 SGHTA, CDR2 FQGTGA. Trimming left V 1 base short and J 6 bases short, with 9 bases between. This CDR3 has 13 residues. The gene calls are TRBV7-3 and TRBJ1-1; D gene unclear. Sequencing was carried out using peripheral blood from another person, used as feeder cells. This TCR was sampled from a human donor whose cells served as feeder cells for cultures in a pregnancy study. The CDR3 is CASSLSLGSEAFF. CDR3 DNA sequence: TGTGCCAGCAGCTTAAGTCTTGGTTCTGAAGCTTTCTTT.